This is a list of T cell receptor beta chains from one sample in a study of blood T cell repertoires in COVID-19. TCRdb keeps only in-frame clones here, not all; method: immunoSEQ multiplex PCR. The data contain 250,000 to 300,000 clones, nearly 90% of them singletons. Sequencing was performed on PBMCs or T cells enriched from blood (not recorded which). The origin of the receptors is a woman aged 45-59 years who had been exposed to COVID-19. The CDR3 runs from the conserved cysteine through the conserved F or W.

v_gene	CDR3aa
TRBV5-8	CASSASGTGGSGYTF
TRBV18	CASRKQRQGYQDTQYF
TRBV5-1	CASSLVAAGEPQHF
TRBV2	CASMVQGGYNSPLHF
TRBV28	CASSKGTDWAYGYTF
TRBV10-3	CAISERGDTEAFF
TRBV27	CASSPQGLATEAFF
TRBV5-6	CASSHGFISTDTQYF
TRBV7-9	CASSLATSGGPNNEQFF
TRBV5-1	CASSLDTDNTEAFF
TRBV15	CATSRVEDTQYF
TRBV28	CASRPSGGYNSPLHF
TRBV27	CASSILGTDYTSYEQYF
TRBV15	CATSSFASGGFYEQFF
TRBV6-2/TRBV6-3	CASSPVGRVTIQYF
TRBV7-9	CASSLGLGGGNNEQFF
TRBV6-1	CASSENKLGGSIDTQYF
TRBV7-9	CASSLLGQGTYEQYF
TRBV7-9	CASSPQGMGGNTIYF
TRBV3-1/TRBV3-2	CASSHRTSGGSDTQYF
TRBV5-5	CASSLIGSNEQFF
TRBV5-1	CASSMTGALSYEQYF
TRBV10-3	CAITKGQGGSYEQYF
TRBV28	CASSLRSYGNTIYF
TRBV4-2	CASSQVDQGPNQPQHF
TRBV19	CASSPSSGTGDNGYTF
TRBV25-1	CASSDSGTGFADTQYF
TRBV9	CASSPRLATSTDTQYF
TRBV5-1	CASRFGGNGYNEQFF
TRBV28	CASSNTYEQYF
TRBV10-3	CAISPAGTESSYEQYF
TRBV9	CASSAGARDRADEQYF
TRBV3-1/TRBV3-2	CASSQGTGSYGYTF
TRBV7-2	CASSTLAGTQYF
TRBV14	CASNRAAGELFF
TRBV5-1	CASSLAGRGYSPLHF
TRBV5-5	CASSTGFNQPQHF
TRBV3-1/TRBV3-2	CASSQGLGGADNEQFF
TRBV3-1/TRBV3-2	CASSQHRDAYNEQFF
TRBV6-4	CASSEAGVVSEQFF